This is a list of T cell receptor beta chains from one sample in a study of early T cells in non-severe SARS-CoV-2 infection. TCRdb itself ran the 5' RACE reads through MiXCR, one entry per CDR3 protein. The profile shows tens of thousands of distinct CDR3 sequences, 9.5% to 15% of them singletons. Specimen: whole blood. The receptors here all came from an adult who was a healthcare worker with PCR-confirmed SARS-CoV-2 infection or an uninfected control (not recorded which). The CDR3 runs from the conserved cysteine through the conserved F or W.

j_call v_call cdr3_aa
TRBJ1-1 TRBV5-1 CASNNGWGAMNTEAFF
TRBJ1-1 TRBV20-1 CSARNIGASTEAFF
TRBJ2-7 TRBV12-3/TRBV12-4 CASSSGLAPYEQYF
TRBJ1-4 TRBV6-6 CASSYSRTGRTEKLFF
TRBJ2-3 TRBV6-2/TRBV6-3 CASSLSLSGRGLKDTQYF
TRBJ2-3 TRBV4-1 CASSQTQGVTDTQYF
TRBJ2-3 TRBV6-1 CASSDQRGGTETDTQYF
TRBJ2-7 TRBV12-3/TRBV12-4 CASRSSPYEQYF
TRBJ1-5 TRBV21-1 CASSARRGNQPQHF
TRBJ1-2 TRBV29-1 CSVGQPPYGYTF
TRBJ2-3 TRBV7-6 CASRPAGDTDTQYF
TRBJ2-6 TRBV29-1 CSASPGTDLSGANVLTF
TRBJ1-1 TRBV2 CASTLRQLNTEAFF
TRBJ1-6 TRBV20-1 CSARELTDNSPLHF
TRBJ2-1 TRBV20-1 CSARLAGVPFF
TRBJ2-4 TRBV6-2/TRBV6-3 CASSSSEMSWKRILAKNIQYF
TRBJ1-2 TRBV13 CASSLGRELHGYTF
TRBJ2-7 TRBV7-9 CASDLLSGEQYF
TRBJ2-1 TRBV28 CASESAGGGNEQFF
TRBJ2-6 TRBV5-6 CASSSTGQGFSGANVLTF
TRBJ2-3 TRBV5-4 CASSRSAQGVGDTQYF
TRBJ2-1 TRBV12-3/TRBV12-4 CASSLTGLAFEQFF